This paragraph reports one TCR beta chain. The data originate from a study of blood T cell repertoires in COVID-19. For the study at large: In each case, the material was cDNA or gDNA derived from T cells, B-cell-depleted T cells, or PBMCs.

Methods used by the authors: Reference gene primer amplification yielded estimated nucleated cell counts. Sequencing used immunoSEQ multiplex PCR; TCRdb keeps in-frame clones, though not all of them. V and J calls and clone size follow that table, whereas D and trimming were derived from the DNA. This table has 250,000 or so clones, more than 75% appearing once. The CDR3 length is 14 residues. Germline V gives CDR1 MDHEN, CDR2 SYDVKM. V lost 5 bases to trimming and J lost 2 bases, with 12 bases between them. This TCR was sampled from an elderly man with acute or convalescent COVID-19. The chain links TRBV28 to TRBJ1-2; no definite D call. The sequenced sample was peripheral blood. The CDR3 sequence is CASSLPQVNYGYTF. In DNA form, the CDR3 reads TGTGCCAGCAGTCTCCCGCAGGTCAACTATGGCTACACCTTC.